Listed below are T cell receptor beta chains from one sample, sequenced in a study of T cell changes during pregnancy in multiple sclerosis. Profiled with immunoSEQ multiplex PCR; TCRdb holds only in-frame clones, not every one. This sample yields over 45,000 clones, of which around 90% are seen a single time; around 2% belongs to the top ten. Here the sequenced sample was peripheral blood, taken in the first trimester of pregnancy. Receptors were obtained from a female donor with multiple sclerosis, enrolled in a pregnancy study. Each CDR3 is given with its conserved first and last residue. Fields, in order: D gene, V gene, J gene, clone size, CDR3 DNA, CDR3 protein. A D gene is named only where the DNA matches it firmly. Not all rows give a size; the values are once, few, many and, for expanded clones, a class.

D gene: -
V gene: TRBV21-1
J gene: TRBJ1-1
clone size: -
CDR3 DNA: TGTGCCAGCACCCGGATCCGAGAAGGGGGCGCGGAGAACACTGAAGCTTTCTTT
CDR3 protein: CASTRIREGGAENTEAFF

D gene: TRBD2
V gene: TRBV19
J gene: TRBJ2-3
clone size: -
CDR3 DNA: TGTGCCAGTAGTGGACTAGCGGGGCGGAGCACAGATACGCAGTATTTT
CDR3 protein: CASSGLAGRSTDTQYF

D gene: TRBD1
V gene: TRBV19
J gene: TRBJ1-6
clone size: -
CDR3 DNA: TGTGCCAGTAGTAGGACAGGGGGCCAGTCACCCCTCCACTTT
CDR3 protein: CASSRTGGQSPLHF

D gene: -
V gene: TRBV30
J gene: TRBJ1-1
clone size: few
CDR3 DNA: TGTGCCTGGAGTGTTTCGTGGAACACTGAAGCTTTCTTT
CDR3 protein: CAWSVSWNTEAFF

D gene: -
V gene: TRBV30
J gene: TRBJ1-2
clone size: -
CDR3 DNA: TGTGCCTGGAACGAGGACAGAACATTTTACTATGGCTACACCTTC
CDR3 protein: CAWNEDRTFYYGYTF

D gene: TRBD1
V gene: TRBV4-1
J gene: TRBJ2-1
clone size: once
CDR3 DNA: TGCGCCAGCAGCTTAATACGGGACAGCAATGAGCAGTTCTTC
CDR3 protein: CASSLIRDSNEQFF

D gene: -
V gene: TRBV6-5
J gene: TRBJ2-7
clone size: few
CDR3 DNA: TGTGCCAGCAGTTACGAGGCTGGCAGCTCCTACGAGCAGTACTTC
CDR3 protein: CASSYEAGSSYEQYF

D gene: -
V gene: TRBV11-3
J gene: TRBJ2-2
clone size: once
CDR3 DNA: TGTGCCAGCAGCTCCGAGACCGGGGAGCTGTTTTTT
CDR3 protein: CASSSETGELFF

D gene: TRBD1
V gene: TRBV7-9
J gene: TRBJ2-7
clone size: -
CDR3 DNA: TGTGCCAGCAGCCCGTCCAGGGGGAGCTCCTACGAGCAGTACTTC
CDR3 protein: CASSPSRGSSYEQYF

D gene: -
V gene: TRBV5-3
J gene: TRBJ1-6
clone size: few
CDR3 DNA: TGTGCCAGAAGCCCGCCGGGACACGATAATTCACCCCTCCACTTT
CDR3 protein: CARSPPGHDNSPLHF

D gene: TRBD1
V gene: TRBV6-5
J gene: TRBJ2-7
clone size: -
CDR3 DNA: TGTGCCAGCAGTCGGACAGGGGGAAGGAACGAGCAGTACTTC
CDR3 protein: CASSRTGGRNEQYF

D gene: TRBD1
V gene: TRBV6-1
J gene: TRBJ2-7
clone size: -
CDR3 DNA: TGTGCCAGCTGTAGGCAGGGGGCCTACGAGCAGTACTTC
CDR3 protein: CASCRQGAYEQYF

D gene: TRBD1
V gene: TRBV6-6
J gene: TRBJ1-6
clone size: -
CDR3 DNA: TGTGCCAGCAGTTCACAGGGGAATGATAATTCACCCCTCCACTTT
CDR3 protein: CASSSQGNDNSPLHF

D gene: TRBD1
V gene: TRBV18
J gene: TRBJ1-2
clone size: -
CDR3 DNA: TGTGCCAGCTCCCCAATCGACAGGGGGCGAGTTGGCTACACCTTC
CDR3 protein: CASSPIDRGRVGYTF

D gene: TRBD2
V gene: TRBV6-4
J gene: TRBJ2-3
clone size: -
CDR3 DNA: TGTGCCAGCAGTGAGGAAGCGGGGGGGCAAGATACGCAGTATTTT
CDR3 protein: CASSEEAGGQDTQYF

D gene: TRBD2
V gene: TRBV2
J gene: TRBJ2-3
clone size: -
CDR3 DNA: TGTGCCAGCAGGAAGACTAGCGGGGGAGATACGCAGTATTTT
CDR3 protein: CASRKTSGGDTQYF

D gene: TRBD1
V gene: TRBV18
J gene: TRBJ1-5
clone size: once
CDR3 DNA: TGTGCCAGCTCACGGGACAGAAATCAGCCCCAGCATTTT
CDR3 protein: CASSRDRNQPQHF

D gene: TRBD1
V gene: TRBV9
J gene: TRBJ1-2
clone size: once
CDR3 DNA: TGTGCCAGCAGCGTAGAGACAGGGTATACCTATGGCTACACCTTC
CDR3 protein: CASSVETGYTYGYTF

D gene: TRBD2
V gene: TRBV19
J gene: TRBJ2-1
clone size: -
CDR3 DNA: TGTGCCAGTAGTATCCGAACTAGCGGGGGGGCGGGTGAGCAGTTCTTC
CDR3 protein: CASSIRTSGGAGEQFF

D gene: -
V gene: TRBV5-1
J gene: TRBJ1-6
clone size: -
CDR3 DNA: TGCGCCAGCAGCTTGGTAGCAGCGGATTCACCCCTCCACTTT
CDR3 protein: CASSLVAADSPLHF

D gene: -
V gene: TRBV10-2
J gene: TRBJ2-3
clone size: -
CDR3 DNA: TGCGCCAGCAGTGGGCCAGGGGGCACAGATACGCAGTATTTT
CDR3 protein: CASSGPGGTDTQYF

D gene: TRBD1
V gene: TRBV7-9
J gene: TRBJ1-1
clone size: -
CDR3 DNA: TGTGCCAGCAGCCTGGGACAGGGGGCAGCTTTCTTT
CDR3 protein: CASSLGQGAAFF

D gene: -
V gene: TRBV6-1
J gene: TRBJ2-1
clone size: -
CDR3 DNA: TGTGCCAGCAGGGGGGGGCTGCGGGGCGATGAGCAGTTCTTC
CDR3 protein: CASRGGLRGDEQFF

D gene: -
V gene: TRBV6-1
J gene: TRBJ1-5
clone size: -
CDR3 DNA: TGTGCCAGCAATGAGGGAGGGCAGCCCCAGCATTTT
CDR3 protein: CASNEGGQPQHF

D gene: -
V gene: TRBV7-2
J gene: TRBJ2-1
clone size: -
CDR3 DNA: TGTGCCAGCAGCGCCCACCGCCGACTATCGGTATCGACTGAGCAGTTCTTC
CDR3 protein: CASSAHRRLSVSTEQFF

D gene: -
V gene: TRBV19
J gene: TRBJ2-7
clone size: once
CDR3 DNA: TGTGCCAGTAGGAGCGGGTCGGGGGAGCAGTACTTC
CDR3 protein: CASRSGSGEQYF

D gene: -
V gene: TRBV6-4
J gene: TRBJ2-2
clone size: few
CDR3 DNA: TGTGCCAGCACTCGAAACCACAGCGGGGAGCTGTTTTTT
CDR3 protein: CASTRNHSGELFF

D gene: TRBD2
V gene: TRBV2
J gene: TRBJ2-1
clone size: -
CDR3 DNA: TGTGCCAGCATTGGCGGTAGCGGGGGGCGCTCCTACAATGAGCAGTTCTTC
CDR3 protein: CASIGGSGGRSYNEQFF

D gene: -
V gene: TRBV7-2
J gene: TRBJ1-6
clone size: few
CDR3 DNA: TGTGCCAGCAGCTTACATCCAGGTGGTGCGAATTCACCCCTCCACTTT
CDR3 protein: CASSLHPGGANSPLHF

D gene: TRBD1
V gene: TRBV7-9
J gene: TRBJ1-6
clone size: -
CDR3 DNA: TGTGCCAGCAGCTTAGCTGGGGACAGCTCCTATAATTCACCCCTCCACTTT
CDR3 protein: CASSLAGDSSYNSPLHF

D gene: -
V gene: TRBV5-5
J gene: TRBJ1-2
clone size: -
CDR3 DNA: TGTGCCAGCAGCCCAGGGGAGGGTGGCTACACCTTC
CDR3 protein: CASSPGEGGYTF

D gene: -
V gene: TRBV18
J gene: TRBJ2-3
clone size: medium-sized
CDR3 DNA: TGTGCCAGCAAAAGGGGGGGAAGCACAGATACGCAGTATTTT
CDR3 protein: CASKRGGSTDTQYF

D gene: TRBD1
V gene: TRBV5-6
J gene: TRBJ2-7
clone size: -
CDR3 DNA: TGTGCCAGCAGCTACCGACAGGGGGCCAACGAGCAGTACTTC
CDR3 protein: CASSYRQGANEQYF

D gene: TRBD2
V gene: TRBV15
J gene: TRBJ2-5
clone size: -
CDR3 DNA: TGTGCCACCAGCAGACAGGGAGGGCAAGAGACCCAGTACTTC
CDR3 protein: CATSRQGGQETQYF

D gene: -
V gene: TRBV7-2
J gene: TRBJ1-1
clone size: -
CDR3 DNA: TGTGCCAGCAGCACCCAGCGGAACACTGAAGCTTTCTTT
CDR3 protein: CASSTQRNTEAFF